The 18 T cell receptor beta chains given below trace back to one sample, sequenced in a study of blood T cell repertoires in COVID-19. Produced via immunoSEQ multiplex PCR; TCRdb's table is partial and in-frame only. The profile shows roughly 250,000 clones, approximately 87% of them singletons. Sequenced: peripheral blood. The receptors derive from a woman in her thirties with COVID-19, enrolled during active disease.

This clone has more than one count but fewer than ten. V and J are TRBV6-6 and TRBJ1-5; TRBD1 aligns across 8 bases. This CDR3 comprises 16 residues. After removal of 5 bases from V and 5 bases from J, the junction contained 11 bases not matched to a gene. Looked up from germline, CDR1 is MNHNY and CDR2 is SVGAGI (reference sequence). Written as DNA, the CDR3 is TGTGCCAGCAGTCCTATGGACAGGGTAGGGTATCAGCCCCAGCATTTT. As protein: CASSPMDRVGYQPQHF.

The genes are TRBV3-1 (or the pseudogene TRBV3-2) and TRBJ1-3; D is unresolved. The CDR3 extends over 14 amino acids. Trimming took 2 bases from V and 1 from J, leaving 6 bases between them. Germline values: CDR1 LGHDT, CDR2 YNNKEL (reference sequence). The CDR3 coding sequence is TGTGCCAGCAGCCAATCCCGGTCTGGAAACACCATATATTTT. This encodes CASSQSRSGNTIYF.

The gene calls are TRBV4-1 and TRBJ2-7; TRBD1 is a possible D gene (6 bases). CDR3 size: 14 residues. The germline V gene encodes CDR1 MGHRA and CDR2 YSYEKL. V was shortened by 2 bases and J by 3 bases, with 11 bases between the two germline ends. The CDR3 nucleotides are TGCGCCAGCAGCCAAACAGGGACCCACTACGAGCAGTACTTC. Protein sequence: CASSQTGTHYEQYF.

The chain recombines TRBV15 with TRBJ2-1, with TRBD2 matching 14 bases. The J segment lost 5 bases and the V segment lost 6 bases, leaving 6 bases of the junction unmatched. CDR3 size: 16 residues. Germline CDR1 reads LNHNV; CDR2 reads YYDKDF (reference sequence). The CDR3, as DNA: TGTGCCACCAGGACTAGCGGGGGGGCACCCCACAATGAGCAGTTCTTC. Translation gives CATRTSGGAPHNEQFF.

This clone was seen a single time. The rearrangement links TRBV2 to TRBJ1-2, with D maybe TRBD1 (5 bases). This CDR3 has 12 amino acids. V was trimmed by 8 bases and J by 5 bases, leaving 12 bases between them. The germline V gene has CDR1 SNHLY and CDR2 FYNNEI. Here the CDR3 DNA reads TGTGCCAGCGTTGACAGAAGTTATGGCTACACCTTC. This gives the protein CASVDRSYGYTF.

The CDR3: CASSLLGGSYNEQFF. The CDR3 DNA is TGTGCCAGCAGCTTATTGGGGGGGTCGTACAATGAGCAGTTCTTC. This chain connects TRBV7-9 to TRBJ2-1; 7 nucleotides align to TRBD2. Per the germline V gene, CDR1 is SEHNR and CDR2 is FQNEAQ (reference sequence). V lost 2 bases, J lost 4 bases, and 5 bases stayed unmatched. The CDR3 has 15 amino acids.

This sequence joins TRBV7-9 and TRBJ2-2; D uncertain. This CDR3 has 15 residues. CDR1 and CDR2 (germline): SEHNR, FQNEAQ (reference sequence). V was cut by 6 bases and J by 0 bases, with 11 bases left in between. The CDR3 DNA reads as TGTGCCAGCAGGAGAGGCGGCGCGAACACCGGGGAGCTGTTTTTT. Protein: CASRRGGANTGELFF. Looking up the rest from reference TRBV7-9 and TRBJ2-2 gives the full variable domain: DTGVSQNPRHKITKRGQNVTFRCDPISEHNRLYWYRQTLGQGPEFLTYFQNEAQLEKSRLLSDRFSAERPKGSFSTLEIQRTEQGDSAMYLCASRRGGANTGELFFGEGSRLTVL.

V is TRBV3-1 (or the pseudogene TRBV3-2) and J is TRBJ2-7, with 8 bases lining up with TRBD2. The CDR3 is 15 amino acids. J lost 4 bases, V lost 0 bases, and 5 bases had no gene match. CDR1 is LGHDT and CDR2 is YNNKEL in the germline V gene (reference sequence). CDR3 loop: CASSQDISGGYEQYF. The CDR3 DNA reads TGTGCCAGCAGCCAAGATATCAGCGGGGGTTACGAGCAGTACTTC.

The chain is built from TRBV28 and TRBJ2-7; perhaps TRBD1 as D (6 bases). Germline V gene data show CDR1 as MDHEN and CDR2 as SYDVKM. Trimming removed 3 bases from V and 4 bases from J, with 13 bases in between. This CDR3 has 14 amino acids. Here the CDR3 reads CASSFGTRGYEQYF. CDR3 bases: TGTGCCAGCAGTTTTGGGACAAGAGGGTACGAGCAGTACTTC.

This chain connects TRBV2 to TRBJ2-2; 10 positions match TRBD2. After removal of 6 bases from V and 5 bases from J, the junction contained 3 bases not matched to a gene. The CDR3 has 14 residues. Germline V gives CDR1 SNHLY, CDR2 FYNNEI. CDR3 protein: CASRIAGGTGELFF. DNA for the CDR3: TGTGCCAGCAGGATAGCGGGGGGAACCGGGGAGCTGTTTTTT.

This chain links TRBV5-5 with TRBJ1-5, with a weak D call TRBD1 (6 bases). This CDR3 has 16 residues. Per germline, CDR1 SGHKS and CDR2 YYEKEE (reference sequence). The V gene lost 6 bases and the J gene lost 2 bases, with 18 bases spanning the gap. CDR3 DNA sequence: TGTGCCAGCAACACAGGGCATGAAGGTGGCAATCAGCCCCAGCATTTT. It yields the protein CASNTGHEGGNQPQHF.

J is TRBJ1-5 and V is TRBV29-1; 7 bases align to TRBD1. This CDR3 is built from 14 residues. The V and J ends lost 6 bases and 4 bases, in that order; junction bases with no gene match: 9. Looked up from germline, CDR1 is SQVTM and CDR2 is ANQGSEA. CDR3 coding DNA: TGCAGCGTGAGGGACAGCAACCTTAATCAGCCCCAGCATTTT. Amino acid sequence: CSVRDSNLNQPQHF. Full variable domain (remainder filled in from reference TRBV29-1 and TRBJ1-5): SAVISQKPSRDICQRGTSLTIQCQVDSQVTMMFWYRQQPGQSLTLIATANQGSEATYESGFVIDKFPISRPNLTFSTLTVSNMSPEDSSIYLCSVRDSNLNQPQHFGDGTRLSIL.

This chain links TRBV28 with TRBJ1-4, with D perhaps TRBD1 (6 bases). The CDR3 is made up of 14 amino acids. Trimming left V 5 bases short and J 8 bases short, with 15 bases between. Germline V gives CDR1 MDHEN, CDR2 SYDVKM. The CDR3 protein is CASSAYRVGEKLFF. CDR3 sequence (DNA): TGTGCCAGCAGTGCGTACAGGGTGGGCGAAAAACTGTTTTTT.

The J gene is TRBJ2-2, the V gene TRBV5-1, with 10 bases lining up with TRBD2. Germline V gene sequence: CDR1 SGHRS, CDR2 YFSETQ. The CDR3 sequence is 17 residues long. After removal of 0 bases from V and 3 bases from J, the junction contained 5 bases not matched to a gene. CDR3 coding DNA: TGCGCCAGCAGCTTGGTAGTAGGACTAGCGGACACCGGGGAGCTGTTTTTT. Its protein is CASSLVVGLADTGELFF.

V usage is TRBV5-1 and J usage is TRBJ2-7; no firm D call. In germline, CDR1 is SGHRS, CDR2 YFSETQ. The CDR3 has 15 residues. Trimming removed 0 bases from V and 2 bases from J, with 12 bases in between. CDR3 in DNA: TGCGCCAGCAGCTTGGCCGTTGGCAGTACCTACGAGCAGTACTTC. Translation: CASSLAVGSTYEQYF. Combining the CDR3 with reference TRBV5-1 and TRBJ2-7 gives the whole variable domain KAGVTQTPRYLIKTRGQQVTLSCSPISGHRSVSWYQQTPGQGLQFLFEYFSETQRNKGNFPGRFSGRQFSNSRSEMNVSTLELGDSALYLCASSLAVGSTYEQYFGPGTRLTVT.

CDR3 in DNA: TGTGCCAGTAGTATTCGCCCCGAAGCGTACAATGAGCAGTTCTTC. It is translated as CASSIRPEAYNEQFF. The chain joins TRBV19 to TRBJ2-1; D is unclear. Germline V gene data show CDR1 as LNHDA and CDR2 as SQIVND (reference sequence). V lost 3 bases, J lost 4 bases, and 13 bases lay in between. The CDR3 is made up of 15 amino acids.

The V and J genes are TRBV2 and TRBJ2-5; D remains unclear. The V gene lost 7 bases and the J gene lost 0 bases, with 12 bases spanning the gap. This CDR3 has 14 residues. Germline-derived CDR1 and CDR2 are SNHLY and FYNNEI. This CDR3 is CASKILLYQETQYF. The CDR3 bases are TGTGCCAGCAAAATCTTACTGTACCAAGAGACCCAGTACTTC.

The chain links TRBV19 to TRBJ2-3; 7 bases map to TRBD2. The CDR3 consists of 15 residues. CDR1 is LNHDA and CDR2 is SQIVND in the germline V gene (reference sequence). The V and J ends lost 5 bases and 4 bases, in that order; junction bases with no gene match: 9. CDR3 in amino acids: CASSHRGGSSDTQYF. CDR3 DNA: TGTGCCAGTAGTCATCGGGGAGGGAGTTCAGATACGCAGTATTTT. Full variable domain (outside the CDR3, taken from reference TRBV19 and TRBJ2-3): DGGITQSPKYLFRKEGQNVTLSCEQNLNHDAMYWYRQDPGQGLRLIYYSQIVNDFQKGDIAEGYSVSREKKESFPLTVTSAQKNPTAFYLCASSHRGGSSDTQYFGPGTRLTVL.